A single sample is the source of the 5 T cell receptor beta chains below, sequenced in a study of spatial heterogeneity in lung cancer. TCRdb independently ran MiXCR on the 5' RACE reads; one entry per CDR3 protein. Among about 44,000 distinct CDR3 sequences listed, roughly an eighth were seen once. Documented time point: sample taken at primary tumor resection. TCRs were sequenced from unsorted whole RNA of tumor, nontumor lung or PBMC. The input for sequencing was PBMCs, taken at surgery. The source is a male donor with early-stage non-small cell lung cancer.

There are a few counts of this clonotype. The rearrangement links TRBV4-1 to TRBJ2-7; D unresolved. The V gene lost 4 bases and the J gene lost 2 bases, with 15 bases spanning the gap. The CDR3 is 15 amino acids. Germline V CDR1 and CDR2: MGHRA, YSYEKL. The CDR3 region has the DNA TGCGCCAGCAGCCCAAGCCCATACAGAACCTACGAGCAGTACTTC. Translating it yields CASSPSPYRTYEQYF.

V and J are TRBV6-5 and TRBJ2-7; 14 positions agree with TRBD2. Germline V gene data show CDR1 as MNHEY and CDR2 as SVGAGI. The CDR3 totals 14 residues. The junction had 4 bases not matched to a gene; V was cut back by 6 bases and J by 6 bases. The CDR3 DNA is TGTGCCAGCAGCCTTGGGACTAGCGGGAGCGAGCAGTACTTC. Protein product: CASSLGTSGSEQYF.

This clonotype has only a few counts. This rearrangement joins TRBV18 to TRBJ1-1; 7 bases match TRBD1. The CDR3 is 15 amino acids. Germline assignment: CDR1 KGHSH and CDR2 LQKENI. The ends lost 3 bases at V and 0 bases at J; junction bases unmatched: 4. The CDR3, as DNA: TGTGCCAGCTCACCCCAACAGGGGATGAACACTGAAGCTTTCTTT. Protein sequence: CASSPQQGMNTEAFF.

The sample holds a few counts of this clonotype. The genes are TRBV7-8 and TRBJ1-1; no firm D call. Trimming stripped 5 bases from V and 0 bases from J, with 13 bases between. CDR3 length: 15 residues. CDR1 is SGHVS and CDR2 is FQNEAQ in the germline V gene. CDR3 nucleotides: TGTGCCAGCAGCGGCGGATTTCCAATGAACACTGAAGCTTTCTTT. This codes for CASSGGFPMNTEAFF.

In this sample, this clonotype turned up a few times. This chain joins TRBV6-6 and TRBJ1-2, with a weak D call TRBD1 (5 bases). Germline values: CDR1 MNHNY, CDR2 SVGAGI (reference sequence). V lost 5 bases, J lost 4 bases, and 11 bases lay in between. The length of the CDR3 is 13 residues. This CDR3 reads CASSLTGAYGYTF. The CDR3 DNA reads as TGTGCCAGCAGTCTGACTGGGGCCTATGGCTACACCTTC.